The present TCR beta chain was sequenced within a study of T cells in Graves' hyperthyroidism and ophthalmopathy. Study-wide results and limits: Blood also contained most expanded thyroid clonotypes above 0.001.

Germline V gene lookup returns CDR1 SEHNR and CDR2 FQNEAQ (reference sequence). This CDR3 comprises 14 residues. The V end was cut by 2 bases, the J end by 0 bases, with 7 bases between. Regions amplified from RNA transcripts were the TCR beta CDR3 regions. The HTBI set primed first-round TCR CDR3 RT-PCR. MiXCR, applied by TCRdb to the multiplex PCR reads, yields one record per CDR3 protein. The sample consists of some 740,000 distinct CDR3 sequences, 12% to 15% of them appearing once. As concerns this clonotype: The antigen is not known.

Material for sequencing was blood. This TCR was recovered from a woman between 18 and 30 years old with Graves' hyperthyroidism. The chain joins TRBV7-9 to TRBJ2-5; D remains unclear. CDR3 sequence reads: CASSLYEYQETQYF. The DNA for the CDR3 is TGTGCCAGCAGCTTATATGAGTACCAAGAGACCCAGTACTTC. The full variable domain, its missing parts supplied by reference TRBV7-9 and TRBJ2-5, is DTGVSQNPRHKITKRGQNVTFRCDPISEHNRLYWYRQTLGQGPEFLTYFQNEAQLEKSRLLSDRFSAERPKGSFSTLEIQRTEQGDSAMYLCASSLYEYQETQYFGPGTRLLVL.